The clone carrying this T cell receptor beta chain showed up just a few times. Researchers ran the PCR with 60 Vbeta and 13 Jbeta primers. The data were produced by immunoSEQ multiplex PCR, yet TCRdb's version contains in-frame clones alone and is incomplete. The table includes 150,000 to 200,000 clones, 65% to 80% detected once. These data are taken from a study of cytomegalovirus exposure and HLA in healthy donors. For the study at large: One earlier analysis, a look at 180 million or so T cells, found about 110 million unique TCR beta sequences.

Deletions cut 3 bases from V and 3 bases from J, with 9 bases between. Per the germline V gene, CDR1 is LNHNV and CDR2 is YYDKDF (reference sequence). CDR3 size: 14 residues. This sequence originates from a woman younger than 45 in good health and CMV-seropositive. The specimen sequenced was PBMCs. The chain recombines TRBV15 with TRBJ2-1, with no clear D. The CDR3 coding sequence is TGTGCCACCAGCAGGAGGTTGGGCTACAATGAGCAGTTCTTC. Protein sequence: CATSRRLGYNEQFF.